A selection of T cell receptor beta chains follows, all from one sample in a study of blood T cell repertoires in COVID-19. Here immunoSEQ multiplex PCR was the method, and the copy in TCRdb shows in-frame clones only, minus some. The data contain roughly 350,000 clones, over 75% of them seen just once; the ten biggest clones take up roughly 10%. Source material: peripheral blood. These TCRs come from a woman aged 25 to 39 with COVID-19, enrolled during active disease. Both conserved end residues are trimmed from each CDR3. A D gene is named only where the DNA matches it firmly.

J | V | D | CDR3
TRBJ2-1 | TRBV9 | TRBD2 | ASSVVPGGEPPYNEQF
TRBJ2-7 | TRBV5-4 | NA | ASSSLPTHEQY
TRBJ1-4 | TRBV3-1/TRBV3-2 | TRBD1 | ASSHPDRGVSNEKLF
TRBJ2-3 | TRBV7-2 | TRBD2 | ASSRSRTSGDTQY
TRBJ2-3 | TRBV6-2/TRBV6-3 | NA | ASSSLEDTQY
TRBJ2-3 | TRBV5-8 | TRBD2 | ASSFAGGTDTQY
TRBJ2-3 | TRBV7-2 | NA | ASSLGAGLGTDTQY
TRBJ2-2 | TRBV27 | TRBD2 | ASSVAGGPVGELF
TRBJ2-3 | TRBV11-2 | NA | ASSFGPGGPGTDTQY
TRBJ1-6 | TRBV19 | TRBD1 | ASRWTGRDSPLH
TRBJ1-4 | TRBV15 | NA | ATSRDRGVAEKLF
TRBJ1-4 | TRBV6-5 | TRBD1 | ASSYDPDREYEKLF
TRBJ2-2 | TRBV9 | NA | ASSVTRVGGELF
TRBJ2-7 | TRBV28 | TRBD1 | ASSLRDSSYEQY
TRBJ2-5 | TRBV7-2 | TRBD2 | ATLSGGLQETQY
TRBJ2-2 | TRBV28 | TRBD2 | ASNSGTSATGELF